The 4 T cell receptor beta chains presented below share a single source sample, sequenced in a study of blood T cell repertoires in COVID-19. The protocol was immunoSEQ multiplex PCR, while the TCRdb copy is restricted to in-frame clones and leaves out a portion. Among about 64,000 clones listed, 70% to 90% were seen once. Input material: peripheral blood. The receptors derive from a man aged 40-49 years with acute or convalescent COVID-19.

This clone occurred once. The V call is TRBV5-8, the J call TRBJ1-5, with 9 bases identical to TRBD1. The CDR3 covers 16 residues. Germline V gene sequence: CDR1 SGHTS, CDR2 YDEGEE. Trimming took 5 bases from V and 2 from J; bases not matched to a gene: 8. CDR3 protein: CASSSGTGLGNQPQHF. The CDR3 DNA reads TGTGCCAGCAGTTCCGGGACAGGGCTTGGCAATCAGCCCCAGCATTTT.

The chain carries TRBV29-1 and TRBJ1-1; D is unclear. The CDR3 covers 13 residues. Germline CDR1 reads SQVTM; CDR2 reads ANQGSEA. V dropped 3 bases and J dropped 0 bases, with 8 bases sitting between them. The CDR3 DNA follows: TGCAGCGTTGAGGGGAGGATGAACACTGAAGCTTTCTTT. It yields the protein CSVEGRMNTEAFF.

V is TRBV11-3 and J is TRBJ2-7, with TRBD1 identical over 8 bases. Germline values: CDR1 SGHNT, CDR2 YENEEA. The CDR3 contains 15 residues. The junction had 8 bases not matched to a gene; V was cut back by 5 bases and J by 2 bases. The DNA of the CDR3 is TGTGCCAGCAGCATGCGGACAGGGCTGACCTACGAGCAGTACTTC. Its protein product is CASSMRTGLTYEQYF.

This chain uses TRBV24-1 with TRBJ2-5, with a possible D match to TRBD2 (5 bases). The germline CDR1 and CDR2 sequences are KGHDR and SFDVKD. V was clipped by 2 bases and J by 5 bases, with 11 bases between them. The CDR3 totals 14 residues. The CDR3 sequence: CATSDSGLWETQYF. CDR3 in DNA: TGTGCCACCAGTGATTCGGGATTATGGGAGACCCAGTACTTC.